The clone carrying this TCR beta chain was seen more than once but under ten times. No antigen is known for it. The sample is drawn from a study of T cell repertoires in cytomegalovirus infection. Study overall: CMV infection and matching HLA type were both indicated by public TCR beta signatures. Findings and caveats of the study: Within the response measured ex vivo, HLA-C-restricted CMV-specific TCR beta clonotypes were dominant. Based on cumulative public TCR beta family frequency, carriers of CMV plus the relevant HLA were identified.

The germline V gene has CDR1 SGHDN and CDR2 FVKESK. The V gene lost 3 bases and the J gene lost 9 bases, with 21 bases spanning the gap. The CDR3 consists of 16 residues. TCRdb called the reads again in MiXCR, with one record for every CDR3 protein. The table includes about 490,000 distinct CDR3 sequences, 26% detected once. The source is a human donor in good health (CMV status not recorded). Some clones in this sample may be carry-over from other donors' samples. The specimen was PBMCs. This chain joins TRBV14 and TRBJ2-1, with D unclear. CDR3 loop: CASSHLPQAGYFEQFF. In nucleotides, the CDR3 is TGTGCCAGCAGCCATCTCCCCCAGGCCGGGTATTTTGAGCAGTTCTTC.